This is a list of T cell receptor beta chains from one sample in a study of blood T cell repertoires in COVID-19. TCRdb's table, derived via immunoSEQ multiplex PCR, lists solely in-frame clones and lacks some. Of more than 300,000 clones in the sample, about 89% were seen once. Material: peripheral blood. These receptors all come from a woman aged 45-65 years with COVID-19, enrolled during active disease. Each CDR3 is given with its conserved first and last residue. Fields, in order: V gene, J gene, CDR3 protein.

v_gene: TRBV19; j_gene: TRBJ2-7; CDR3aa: CASSIGTVSYEQYF
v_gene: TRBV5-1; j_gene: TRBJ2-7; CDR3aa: CASSWGTTSYEQYF
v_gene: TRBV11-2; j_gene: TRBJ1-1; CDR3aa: CASSWTGGTEAFF
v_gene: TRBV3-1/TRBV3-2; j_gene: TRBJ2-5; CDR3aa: CASSQVPPRVDQYF
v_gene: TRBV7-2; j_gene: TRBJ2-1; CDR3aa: CASSLIIQYNNEQFF
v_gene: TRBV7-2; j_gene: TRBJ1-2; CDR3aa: CASSLLSANYGYTF
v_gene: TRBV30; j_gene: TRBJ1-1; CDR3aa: CAWSRDRGLGEAFF
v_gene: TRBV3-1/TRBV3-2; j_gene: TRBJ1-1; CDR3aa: CASSPPGQAGNTEAFF
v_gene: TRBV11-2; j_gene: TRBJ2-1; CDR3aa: CASSLRTGGIVEQFF
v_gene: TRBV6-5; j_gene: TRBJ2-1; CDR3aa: CASRGWGSGNNEQFF
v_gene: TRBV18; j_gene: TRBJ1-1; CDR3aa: CASSPGQGRTEAFF
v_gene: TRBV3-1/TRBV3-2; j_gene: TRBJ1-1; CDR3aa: CASTGYGRGTTEAFF
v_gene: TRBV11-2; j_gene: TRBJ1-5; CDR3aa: CASSLGQGPYSNQPQHF
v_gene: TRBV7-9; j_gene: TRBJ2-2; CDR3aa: CASSLVLPGVNTGELFF
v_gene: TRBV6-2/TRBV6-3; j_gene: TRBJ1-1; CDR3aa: CASSPPGAEAFF
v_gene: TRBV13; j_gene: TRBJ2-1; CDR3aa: CASSRPGTSGRGYNEQFF
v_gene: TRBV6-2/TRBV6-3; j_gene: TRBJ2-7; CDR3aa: CASSYGGLYSYEQYF
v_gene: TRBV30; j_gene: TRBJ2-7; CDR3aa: CAWILAGAREQYF
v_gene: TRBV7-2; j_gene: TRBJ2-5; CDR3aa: CASSLGGLAVPQYF
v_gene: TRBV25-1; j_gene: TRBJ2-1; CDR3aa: CASSELGQGNYNEQFF
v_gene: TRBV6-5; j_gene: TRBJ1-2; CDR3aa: CASSLLYGGNYGYTF
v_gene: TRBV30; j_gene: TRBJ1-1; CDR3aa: CAWSLSRNTEAFF
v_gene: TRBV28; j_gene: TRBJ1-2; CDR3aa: CASSLIRVHGYTF
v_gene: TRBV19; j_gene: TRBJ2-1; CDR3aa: CASSIDPSSGPERGYNEQFF
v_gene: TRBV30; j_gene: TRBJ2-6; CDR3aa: CAWSVPGSGPGTSGRLGANVLTF
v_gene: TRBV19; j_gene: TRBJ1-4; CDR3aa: CASSPGPGGANEKLFF
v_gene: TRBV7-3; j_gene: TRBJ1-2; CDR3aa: CASSLTDSNYGYTF
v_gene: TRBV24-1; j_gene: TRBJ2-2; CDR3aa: CATNDRVPGELFF
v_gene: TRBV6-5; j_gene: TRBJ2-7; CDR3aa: CASRNTGTGTHEQYF